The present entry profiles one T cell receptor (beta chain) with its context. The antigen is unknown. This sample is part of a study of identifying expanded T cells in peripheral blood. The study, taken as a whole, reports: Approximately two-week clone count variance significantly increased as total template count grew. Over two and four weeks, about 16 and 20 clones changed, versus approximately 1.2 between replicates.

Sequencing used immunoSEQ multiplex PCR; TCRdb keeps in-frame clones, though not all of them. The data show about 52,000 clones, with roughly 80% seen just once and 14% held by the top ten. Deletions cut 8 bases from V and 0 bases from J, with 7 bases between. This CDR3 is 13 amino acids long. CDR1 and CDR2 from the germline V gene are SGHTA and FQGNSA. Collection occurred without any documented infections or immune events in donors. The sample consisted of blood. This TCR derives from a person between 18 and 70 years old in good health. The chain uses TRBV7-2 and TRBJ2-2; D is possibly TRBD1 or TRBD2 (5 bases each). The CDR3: CASGTPNTGELFF. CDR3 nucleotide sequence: TGTGCCAGCGGGACCCCGAACACCGGGGAGCTGTTTTTT.